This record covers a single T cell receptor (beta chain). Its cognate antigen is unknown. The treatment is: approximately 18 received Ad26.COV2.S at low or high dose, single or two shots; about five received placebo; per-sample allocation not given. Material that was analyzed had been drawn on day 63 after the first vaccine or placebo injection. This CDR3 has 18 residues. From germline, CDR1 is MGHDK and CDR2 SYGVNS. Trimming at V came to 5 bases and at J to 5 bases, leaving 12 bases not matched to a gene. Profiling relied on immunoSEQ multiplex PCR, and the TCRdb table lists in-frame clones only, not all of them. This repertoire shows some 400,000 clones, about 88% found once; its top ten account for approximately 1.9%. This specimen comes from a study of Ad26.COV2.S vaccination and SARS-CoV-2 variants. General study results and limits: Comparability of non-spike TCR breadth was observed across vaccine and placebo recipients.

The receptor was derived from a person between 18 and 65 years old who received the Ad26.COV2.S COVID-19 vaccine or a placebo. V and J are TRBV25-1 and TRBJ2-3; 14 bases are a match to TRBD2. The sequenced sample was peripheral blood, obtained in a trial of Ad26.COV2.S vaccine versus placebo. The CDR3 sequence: CASSHHTGLAGGGDTQYF. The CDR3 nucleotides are TGTGCCAGCAGTCATCACACAGGACTAGCGGGAGGAGGAGATACGCAGTATTTT.